These 22 T cell receptor beta chains share one sample of origin, sequenced in a study of identical twins. In TCRdb, the 5' RACE reads were re-called with MiXCR into one record per CDR3 protein. The sample holds 460,000 or so distinct CDR3 sequences; 14% are singletons and the top ten take about 0.52%. These same data were also listed under a study on yellow fever vaccine responses in identical twins.

The sequencing sample was made of CD4+ T cells sorted from blood. The receptors come from a woman aged 18-35 years in good health.

This clonotype was observed a handful of times. This sequence joins TRBV20-1 and TRBJ2-1; 12 nucleotides line up with TRBD2. CDR1 and CDR2 (germline): DFQATT, SNEGSKA (reference sequence). The CDR3 is 15 amino acids. Trimming cost V 5 bases and J 8 bases; bases outside gene matches: 10. Here the CDR3 DNA reads TGCAGTGCTGGCCGACTAGCGGGAGCCGCGGATGAGCAGTTCTTC. Its protein product is CSAGRLAGAADEQFF.

The chain combines TRBV11-2 with TRBJ2-3, with 13 nucleotides matching TRBD2. Per germline, CDR1 SGHAT and CDR2 FQNNGV. V shed 3 bases, J shed 8 bases, and the junction held 8 bases outside the gene matches. This CDR3 contains 16 residues. The CDR3 DNA is TGTGCCAGCAGCTTCCGGGGGACTAGCGGGATCGGTACGCAGTATTTT. Its translation is CASSFRGTSGIGTQYF.

This clonotype turned up a few times. The chain uses TRBV10-1 and TRBJ2-1; D is undetermined. This CDR3 contains 11 residues. From germline, CDR1 is WNHNN and CDR2 SYGVQD (reference sequence). Trimming cost V 0 bases and J 10 bases, with 4 bases left between them. For the CDR3, the DNA is TGCGCCAGCAGTGAGTCCTCCGAGCAGTTCTTC. It yields the protein CASSESSEQFF.

This clonotype was picked up many times. The V gene is TRBV24-1, the J gene TRBJ2-1, with 11 bases aligning to TRBD2. The CDR3 is 16 amino acids. V dropped 3 bases and J dropped 4; count of bases not matched to a gene: 4. From germline, CDR1 is KGHDR and CDR2 SFDVKD. For the CDR3, the DNA is TGTGCCACCAGTGATGCGGGACTAGCGGCGTACAATGAGCAGTTCTTC. As protein: CATSDAGLAAYNEQFF.

The table lists this clonotype with a few counts. The chain joins TRBV3-1 to TRBJ2-1, with 8 bases identical to TRBD2. J lost 2 bases, V lost 4 bases, and 13 bases had no gene match. This CDR3 has 18 amino acids. The germline V gene encodes CDR1 LGHDT and CDR2 YNNKEL (reference sequence). CDR3 bases: TGTGCCAGCAGCCCCAACCGTGAGGGCGGGGGGCCCTACAATGAGCAGTTCTTC. Translating it yields CASSPNREGGGPYNEQFF.

This clonotype came up a few times. The rearrangement uses TRBV5-1 and TRBJ2-7, with TRBD1 matching 10 bases. This CDR3 is 15 amino acids long. V was clipped by 7 bases and J by 4 bases; unmatched bases: 11. The V gene's germline CDR1 is SGHRS and CDR2 YFSETQ. CDR3: CASRSTGQGSYEQYF. CDR3 nucleotide sequence: TGCGCCAGCCGATCCACGGGACAGGGGTCATACGAGCAGTACTTC. Variable domain in full (rest from reference TRBV5-1 and TRBJ2-7): KAGVTQTPRYLIKTRGQQVTLSCSPISGHRSVSWYQQTPGQGLQFLFEYFSETQRNKGNFPGRFSGRQFSNSRSEMNVSTLELGDSALYLCASRSTGQGSYEQYFGPGTRLTVT.

This clonotype was seen a handful of times. DNA for the CDR3: TGTGCCAGCAGCTTGGTAGTGGGGCGAAGGGATGGCTACACCTTC. Translated, it gives CASSLVVGRRDGYTF. V is TRBV5-6 and J is TRBJ1-2; a possible D gene is TRBD1 (5 bases). Germline V gives CDR1 SGHDT, CDR2 YYEEEE. V shed 0 bases and J shed 6 bases, with 15 bases lying between them. The CDR3 totals 15 residues.

V is TRBV4-3 and J is TRBJ1-2, with TRBD1 as a possible D gene (5 bases). Per germline, CDR1 LGHNA and CDR2 YSLEER. Deletions cut 1 base from V and 5 bases from J, with 14 bases between. There are 15 residues in the CDR3. Here the CDR3 DNA reads TGCGCCAGCAGCCAAGGCCCGGGGCAGCTATATGGCTACACCTTC. Protein sequence: CASSQGPGQLYGYTF.

In its sample, this clonotype was seen many times. This sequence joins TRBV6-2 or TRBV6-3 and TRBJ2-2; D is unclear. This CDR3 region has 12 residues. Trimming took off 5 bases at V and 6 bases at J, with 7 bases between the two ends. Germline V CDR1 and CDR2: MNHEY, SVGEGT. The CDR3 is CASSHLSGELFF. As DNA, the CDR3 is TGTGCCAGCAGTCACCTGTCCGGGGAGCTGTTTTTT.

The V and J genes are TRBV3-1 and TRBJ2-3; no reliable D call. With 4 bases removed from V and 5 bases from J, the gap between germline ends came to 7 bases. The CDR3 length is 12 residues. Germline loops: CDR1 LGHDT, CDR2 YNNKEL (reference sequence). The CDR3 DNA follows: TGTGCCAGCAGCCCATACGGAGATACGCAGTATTTT. Translating it yields CASSPYGDTQYF.

This chain uses TRBV6-1 with TRBJ1-5; D is possibly TRBD1 (6 bases). The CDR3 is made up of 15 amino acids. V lost 5 bases and J lost 0, with 11 bases in between. Germline assignment: CDR1 MNHNS and CDR2 SASEGT. The CDR3 nucleotides are TGTGCCAGCAGTACAGGACAGAATAGCAATCAGCCCCAGCATTTT. Translated, it gives CASSTGQNSNQPQHF.

Only a few counts were recorded for this clonotype. The chain uses TRBV10-2 and TRBJ1-5; tentative D call: TRBD1 (6 bases). V gave up 8 bases and J gave up 0 bases, with 17 bases separating them. Germline V gene lookup returns CDR1 WSHSY and CDR2 SAAADI. The CDR3 extends over 16 amino acids. The CDR3 region is CASAATGGLSNQPQHF. CDR3 in DNA: TGCGCCAGCGCCGCTACGGGGGGCCTTAGCAATCAGCCCCAGCATTTT.

The sample holds a few counts of this clonotype. The CDR3 nucleotides are TGTGCCAGCAGCTTAGACTCAGGAGACAATGAGCAGTTCTTC. The encoded protein is CASSLDSGDNEQFF. The genes are TRBV11-3 and TRBJ2-1; unclear D gene. Germline CDR1 and CDR2: SGHNT and YENEEA. V lost 0 bases to trimming and J lost 5 bases, with 8 bases between them. The CDR3 is 14 amino acids.

The sample holds a few counts of this clonotype. The chain joins TRBV19 to TRBJ2-1, with 8 positions matching TRBD2. CDR3 length equals 14 residues. Germline loops: CDR1 LNHDA, CDR2 SQIVND (reference sequence). The junction had 13 bases not matched to a gene; V was cut back by 8 bases and J by 10 bases. This CDR3 reads CASSRTGGTSEQFF. Here the CDR3 DNA reads TGTGCCAGTTCCCGAACGGGAGGGACTTCCGAGCAGTTCTTC.

This sequence joins TRBV11-2 and TRBJ2-4; possible D gene TRBD1, 6 bases. This CDR3 has 14 amino acids. CDR1 and CDR2 (germline): SGHAT, FQNNGV. Trimming took 5 bases from V and 8 from J, leaving 16 bases between them. The CDR3 coding sequence is TGTGCCAGCAGCGATTACAGGGCCTTGGACATTCAGTACTTC. This codes for CASSDYRALDIQYF.

CDR3 in DNA: TGTGCCAGCAGCTCGGGGGGGACAGTAAACACCGGGGAGCTGTTTTTT. This codes for CASSSGGTVNTGELFF. V is TRBV7-9 and J is TRBJ2-2; D possibly corresponds to TRBD2 (8 bases). Deletions cut 4 bases from V and 2 bases from J, with 14 bases between. The CDR3 loop spans 16 amino acids. Germline V gene sequence: CDR1 SEHNR, CDR2 FQNEAQ (reference sequence).

The CDR3 DNA reads as TGCAGTGCCCCAGGTTCGTGGGAGCAGTACTTC. This gives the protein CSAPGSWEQYF. V gene TRBV20-1 combines with J gene TRBJ2-7; D is undetermined. V was shortened by 6 bases and J by 7 bases, with 13 bases between the two germline ends. Germline V gene lookup returns CDR1 DFQATT and CDR2 SNEGSKA (reference sequence). The CDR3 contains 11 residues.

This clonotype was seen at least ten times. A junction boundary mismatches the germline segment, possibly from a read error. V gene TRBV7-7 combines with J gene TRBJ2-1; TRBD2 agrees at 9 bases. CDR3 length equals 15 residues. CDR1 SSHAT and CDR2 FNYEAQ come from the germline V gene (reference sequence). Here the CDR3 DNA reads TGTGCTAGCAGCACCGGACTAGCGCACAACAATGAGCAGTTCTTC. Encoded protein: CASSTGLAHNNEQFF.

The rearrangement uses TRBV20-1 and TRBJ2-3; 7 bases line up with TRBD1. The germline V gene encodes CDR1 DFQATT and CDR2 SNEGSKA (reference sequence). The trim removed 3 bases at V and 3 bases at J, leaving 6 bases unmatched. The CDR3 is 14 amino acids. The CDR3 reads CSARRTGSTDTQYF. In DNA form, the CDR3 reads TGCAGTGCTAGGCGGACAGGTTCGACAGATACGCAGTATTTT.

The rearrangement uses TRBV7-8 and TRBJ2-1; the D gene is possibly TRBD2 (5 bases). CDR3 length equals 15 residues. Between the trimmed V and J ends, which lost 5 bases and 4 bases, there was a span of 15 bases. Germline V lookup: CDR1 SGHVS, CDR2 FQNEAQ. The chain's CDR3 is CASSLGLRTYNEQFF. CDR3 bases: TGTGCCAGCAGCCTGGGCCTGAGGACTTACAATGAGCAGTTCTTC.

The chain joins TRBV6-1 to TRBJ2-1; D unclear. In germline, CDR1 is MNHNS, CDR2 SASEGT. The CDR3 extends over 14 amino acids. V lost 5 bases and J 2 bases, leaving 10 bases between the germline ends. The CDR3 DNA sequence: TGTGCCAGCAGTCAGACACAAACCTACAATGAGCAGTTCTTC. This gives the protein CASSQTQTYNEQFF.

By share, this clonotype ranks as medium-sized (0.01 to 0.1%). J is TRBJ2-3 and V is TRBV5-1; D ambiguous. Germline CDR1 is SGHRS and CDR2 is YFSETQ. This CDR3 is built from 13 residues. Trimming stripped 3 bases from V and 2 bases from J, with 7 bases between. CDR3 bases: TGCGCCAGCAGCTCCCAGTTCACAGATACGCAGTATTTT. As protein: CASSSQFTDTQYF. Full variable domain (missing parts from reference TRBV5-1 and TRBJ2-3): KAGVTQTPRYLIKTRGQQVTLSCSPISGHRSVSWYQQTPGQGLQFLFEYFSETQRNKGNFPGRFSGRQFSNSRSEMNVSTLELGDSALYLCASSSQFTDTQYFGPGTRLTVL.